This TCR beta chain was documented in a study of blood T cell repertoires in COVID-19. The method was immunoSEQ multiplex PCR; TCRdb's version includes in-frame clones alone and lacks a portion of them. The sample holds about 200,000 clones, around nine tenths seen once. CDR1 and CDR2 from the germline V gene are SGHTA and FQGTGA. The CDR3 spans 14 residues. Trimming left V 0 bases short and J 8 bases short, with 13 bases between. The TCR sequence derives from a man aged 60-69 years with active or convalescent COVID-19. The J gene is TRBJ1-2, the V gene TRBV7-3; D is undetermined. Input material: peripheral blood. Written as DNA, the CDR3 is TGTGCCAGCAGCTTAACGGGGAGGGAGGGAGGCTACACCTTC. Its protein is CASSLTGREGGYTF.